The entry below gives a single T cell receptor beta chain sequence along with its context. Its target is unknown. A multiplex PCR was run with 60 Vbeta primers and 13 Jbeta primers. Generated by immunoSEQ multiplex PCR, the TCRdb table keeps only in-frame clones and is missing some. The data contain roughly 170,000 clones, 75% to 90% of them singletons. This sample was included in a study of cytomegalovirus exposure and HLA in healthy donors. V lost 7 bases, J lost 0 bases, and 20 bases stayed unmatched. Germline CDR1 is SNHLY and CDR2 is FYNNEI. This CDR3 is 20 amino acids long. General study points: Several top significant clusters appeared, in a later analysis, to be linked to common viral pathogens. Judged likely to be a sequencing artifact was a cluster of highly shared sequence variants. Researchers catalogued 164 TCR beta chains as cytomegalovirus-associated. HLA-A and HLA-B allele assignments for most subjects were reportedly predicted accurately using TCR beta sequences.

Material for sequencing was PBMCs. The chain links TRBV2 to TRBJ1-2; 10 positions agree with TRBD1. The clonotype was recovered from a man under 40 in good health and CMV-seropositive. The DNA for the CDR3 is TGTGCCAGCACCACACCGGGACAGGGGAGGTTAGGGCGACCTAACTATGGCTACACCTTC. This gives the protein CASTTPGQGRLGRPNYGYTF.